This is a list of T cell receptor beta chains from one sample in a study of spatial heterogeneity in lung cancer. TCRdb recomputed calls from the 5' RACE reads with MiXCR, one row per CDR3 protein. The sample lists approximately 5,500 distinct CDR3 sequences, approximately 24% seen once, with roughly 16% in the top ten. This material consisted of PBMCs, taken at surgery. Receptors originate from a male donor with early-stage non-small cell lung cancer. The CDR3 runs from the conserved cysteine through the conserved F or W. Fields, in order: V gene, clone size, D gene, J gene, CDR3 length, CDR3 protein, CDR3 DNA. The D gene is left open where the match is weak. Some rows mark clone size as missing; the rest say once, few, many or name a class of expanded clone.

V gene: TRBV3-1; clone size: medium-sized; D gene: TRBD1; J gene: TRBJ2-2; CDR3 length: 14; CDR3 protein: CASSGTANTGELFF; CDR3 DNA: TGTGCCAGCAGCGGGACAGCGAACACCGGGGAGCTGTTTTTT
V gene: TRBV5-1; clone size: medium-sized; D gene: .; J gene: TRBJ2-7; CDR3 length: 15; CDR3 protein: CASSPMRRSSYEQYF; CDR3 DNA: TGCGCCAGCAGCCCCATGCGCCGAAGCTCCTACGAGCAGTACTTC
V gene: TRBV12-5; clone size: .; D gene: .; J gene: TRBJ2-3; CDR3 length: 17; CDR3 protein: CASGLVLGGAQPDTQYF; CDR3 DNA: TGTGCTAGTGGTTTGGTACTAGGTGGAGCGCAGCCAGATACGCAGTATTTT
V gene: TRBV7-3; clone size: .; D gene: .; J gene: TRBJ2-3; CDR3 length: 15; CDR3 protein: CASSSTGGRSDTQYF; CDR3 DNA: TGTGCCAGCAGCTCCACCGGGGGACGTTCAGATACGCAGTATTTT
V gene: TRBV28; clone size: .; D gene: TRBD2; J gene: TRBJ2-7; CDR3 length: 13; CDR3 protein: CASRSGTSYEQYF; CDR3 DNA: TGTGCCAGCAGGTCCGGGACTAGCTACGAGCAGTACTTC
V gene: TRBV6-5; clone size: .; D gene: TRBD1; J gene: TRBJ2-1; CDR3 length: 16; CDR3 protein: CASTPSPGTAYNEQFF; CDR3 DNA: TGTGCCAGCACGCCCAGCCCGGGGACAGCCTACAATGAGCAGTTCTTC
V gene: TRBV11-2; clone size: .; D gene: .; J gene: TRBJ1-5; CDR3 length: 15; CDR3 protein: CASSLEAPSNQPQHF; CDR3 DNA: TGTGCCAGCAGCTTAGAGGCACCTAGCAATCAGCCCCAGCATTTT
V gene: TRBV27; clone size: medium-sized; D gene: TRBD2; J gene: TRBJ2-7; CDR3 length: 16; CDR3 protein: CASSAGSAGGAYEQYF; CDR3 DNA: TGTGCCAGCAGTGCAGGTTCAGCGGGAGGGGCCTACGAGCAGTACTTC
V gene: TRBV3-1; clone size: .; D gene: .; J gene: TRBJ2-3; CDR3 length: 14; CDR3 protein: CASTPRLAADTQYF; CDR3 DNA: TGTGCCAGCACCCCTCGGCTAGCTGCAGATACGCAGTATTTT
V gene: TRBV14; clone size: .; D gene: TRBD2; J gene: TRBJ2-5; CDR3 length: 16; CDR3 protein: CASSQGLTSGSETQYF; CDR3 DNA: TGTGCCAGCAGCCAAGGATTGACTAGCGGGAGTGAGACCCAGTACTTC
V gene: TRBV20-1; clone size: medium-sized; D gene: .; J gene: TRBJ2-7; CDR3 length: 16; CDR3 protein: CSARGEAPGAEYEQYF; CDR3 DNA: TGCAGTGCTAGAGGGGAGGCGCCAGGGGCCGAATACGAGCAGTACTTC
V gene: TRBV7-6; clone size: .; D gene: .; J gene: TRBJ2-3; CDR3 length: 15; CDR3 protein: CASTLGGGTINTQYF; CDR3 DNA: TGTGCCAGCACCCTAGGGGGCGGGACAATTAATACGCAGTATTTT
V gene: TRBV12-3/TRBV12-4; clone size: few; D gene: .; J gene: TRBJ2-7; CDR3 length: 12; CDR3 protein: CASRGTGIEQYF; CDR3 DNA: TGTGCCAGCAGGGGTACAGGGATCGAGCAGTACTTC
V gene: TRBV7-2; clone size: medium-sized; D gene: TRBD2; J gene: TRBJ2-1; CDR3 length: 14; CDR3 protein: CASMHSGGYPEQFF; CDR3 DNA: TGTGCCAGCATGCATAGCGGGGGGTACCCTGAGCAGTTCTTC
V gene: TRBV28; clone size: .; D gene: .; J gene: TRBJ2-3; CDR3 length: 15; CDR3 protein: CASSSPGHPTDTQYF; CDR3 DNA: TGTGCCAGCAGTTCCCCGGGACACCCCACAGATACGCAGTATTTT
V gene: TRBV7-6; clone size: few; D gene: .; J gene: TRBJ2-2; CDR3 length: 16; CDR3 protein: CASSLASTTNTGELFF; CDR3 DNA: TGTGCCAGCAGCTTAGCCAGCACGACGAACACCGGGGAGCTGTTTTTT
V gene: TRBV5-1; clone size: medium-sized; D gene: TRBD1; J gene: TRBJ2-5; CDR3 length: 15; CDR3 protein: CATQGTGTRQETQYF; CDR3 DNA: TGCGCCACCCAAGGGACAGGAACGAGACAAGAGACCCAGTACTTC
V gene: TRBV30; clone size: .; D gene: TRBD1; J gene: TRBJ1-4; CDR3 length: 20; CDR3 protein: CAWSVPPKGQGAGTNEKLFF; CDR3 DNA: TGTGCCTGGAGTGTACCGCCAAAGGGACAGGGGGCCGGGACTAATGAAAAACTGTTTTTT
V gene: TRBV20-1; clone size: .; D gene: TRBD1; J gene: TRBJ2-2; CDR3 length: 15; CDR3 protein: CSAYPRGPNTGELFF; CDR3 DNA: TGCAGTGCTTACCCCAGGGGGCCGAACACCGGGGAGCTGTTTTTT
V gene: TRBV5-1; clone size: medium-sized; D gene: .; J gene: TRBJ1-1; CDR3 length: 15; CDR3 protein: CASSLGLQRGTEAFF; CDR3 DNA: TGCGCCAGCAGCCTGGGACTTCAAAGAGGCACTGAAGCTTTCTTT
V gene: TRBV18; clone size: medium-sized; D gene: .; J gene: TRBJ2-2; CDR3 length: 15; CDR3 protein: CASSPGTMNTGELFF; CDR3 DNA: TGTGCCAGCTCACCGGGGACAATGAACACCGGGGAGCTGTTTTTT
V gene: TRBV27; clone size: .; D gene: .; J gene: TRBJ2-2; CDR3 length: 16; CDR3 protein: CASSWTVTANTGELFF; CDR3 DNA: TGTGCCAGCAGTTGGACAGTGACCGCGAACACCGGGGAGCTGTTTTTT
V gene: TRBV7-8; clone size: medium-sized; D gene: TRBD2; J gene: TRBJ2-1; CDR3 length: 14; CDR3 protein: CASSLGPGTSGKFF; CDR3 DNA: TGTGCCAGCAGCTTAGGTCCCGGGACTAGTGGAAAGTTCTTC
V gene: TRBV2; clone size: medium-sized; D gene: .; J gene: TRBJ1-4; CDR3 length: 13; CDR3 protein: CASTGDSHEKLFF; CDR3 DNA: TGTGCCAGCACCGGGGACTCGCATGAAAAACTGTTTTTT
V gene: TRBV18; clone size: medium-sized; D gene: TRBD1; J gene: TRBJ2-1; CDR3 length: 16; CDR3 protein: CASSLGRDRGRNEQFF; CDR3 DNA: TGTGCCAGCTCACTGGGGAGGGACAGGGGACGCAATGAGCAGTTCTTC
V gene: TRBV19; clone size: medium-sized; D gene: .; J gene: TRBJ1-5; CDR3 length: 18; CDR3 protein: CASSTPLATTGYNQPQHF; CDR3 DNA: TGTGCCAGTAGTACCCCCTTAGCTACTACAGGGTACAATCAGCCCCAGCATTTT
V gene: TRBV12-3/TRBV12-4; clone size: .; D gene: .; J gene: TRBJ2-7; CDR3 length: 13; CDR3 protein: CASSSTASYEQYF; CDR3 DNA: TGTGCCAGCAGTTCGACTGCGTCCTACGAGCAGTACTTC
V gene: TRBV20-1; clone size: .; D gene: TRBD1; J gene: TRBJ2-7; CDR3 length: 13; CDR3 protein: CSVPGQTLYEQYF; CDR3 DNA: TGCAGTGTACCGGGACAGACTCTCTACGAGCAGTACTTC
V gene: TRBV5-5; clone size: few; D gene: .; J gene: TRBJ2-1; CDR3 length: 18; CDR3 protein: CASSLVWPPADAYNEQFF; CDR3 DNA: TGTGCCAGCAGCTTGGTATGGCCCCCAGCGGACGCCTACAATGAGCAGTTCTTC
V gene: TRBV2; clone size: medium-sized; D gene: TRBD1; J gene: TRBJ2-3; CDR3 length: 16; CDR3 protein: CASSRTGTGVTDTQYF; CDR3 DNA: TGTGCCAGCAGTCGAACCGGGACAGGAGTCACAGATACGCAGTATTTT
V gene: TRBV20-1; clone size: .; D gene: TRBD1; J gene: TRBJ1-1; CDR3 length: 12; CDR3 protein: CSVRDTGVGAFF; CDR3 DNA: TGCAGTGTTAGGGATACAGGGGTAGGAGCTTTCTTT
V gene: TRBV7-8; clone size: .; D gene: TRBD2; J gene: TRBJ2-7; CDR3 length: 17; CDR3 protein: CASSLKIPAGGSYEQYF; CDR3 DNA: TGTGCCAGCAGCTTGAAGATCCCAGCGGGAGGTTCCTACGAGCAGTACTTC
V gene: TRBV4-1; clone size: medium-sized; D gene: .; J gene: TRBJ2-7; CDR3 length: 14; CDR3 protein: CASSQGRAVYEQYF; CDR3 DNA: TGCGCCAGCAGCCAAGGACGGGCGGTCTACGAGCAGTACTTC
V gene: TRBV30; clone size: many; D gene: .; J gene: TRBJ2-3; CDR3 length: 13; CDR3 protein: CAWSRVGTDTQYF; CDR3 DNA: TGTGCCTGGAGTAGGGTTGGCACAGATACGCAGTATTTT
V gene: TRBV4-2; clone size: .; D gene: .; J gene: TRBJ2-1; CDR3 length: 11; CDR3 protein: CASSQDNEQFF; CDR3 DNA: TGTGCCAGCAGCCAAGATAATGAGCAGTTCTTC
V gene: TRBV12-3/TRBV12-4; clone size: medium-sized; D gene: .; J gene: TRBJ2-7; CDR3 length: 13; CDR3 protein: CASSPEQHYEQYF; CDR3 DNA: TGTGCCAGCAGTCCGGAGCAGCATTACGAGCAGTACTTC
V gene: TRBV9; clone size: few; D gene: TRBD2; J gene: TRBJ2-1; CDR3 length: 16; CDR3 protein: CASSVGTSGVTNEQFF; CDR3 DNA: TGTGCCAGCAGCGTAGGTACTAGCGGGGTGACAAATGAGCAGTTCTTC
V gene: TRBV18; clone size: .; D gene: TRBD1; J gene: TRBJ2-3; CDR3 length: 15; CDR3 protein: CASSPRQGSTDTQYF; CDR3 DNA: TGTGCCAGCTCACCACGACAGGGGAGCACAGATACGCAGTATTTT
V gene: TRBV4-2; clone size: medium-sized; D gene: .; J gene: TRBJ1-6; CDR3 length: 12; CDR3 protein: CASSQEAPGLHF; CDR3 DNA: TGTGCCAGCAGCCAAGAGGCGCCGGGACTCCACTTT
V gene: TRBV29-1; clone size: few; D gene: .; J gene: TRBJ1-1; CDR3 length: 14; CDR3 protein: CSVGTGSWNTEAFF; CDR3 DNA: TGCAGCGTTGGAACAGGATCATGGAACACTGAAGCTTTCTTT
V gene: TRBV20-1; clone size: medium-sized; D gene: TRBD2; J gene: TRBJ2-3; CDR3 length: 15; CDR3 protein: CSAEEAGIRTDTQYF; CDR3 DNA: TGCAGTGCTGAGGAAGCGGGAATTAGGACAGATACGCAGTATTTT